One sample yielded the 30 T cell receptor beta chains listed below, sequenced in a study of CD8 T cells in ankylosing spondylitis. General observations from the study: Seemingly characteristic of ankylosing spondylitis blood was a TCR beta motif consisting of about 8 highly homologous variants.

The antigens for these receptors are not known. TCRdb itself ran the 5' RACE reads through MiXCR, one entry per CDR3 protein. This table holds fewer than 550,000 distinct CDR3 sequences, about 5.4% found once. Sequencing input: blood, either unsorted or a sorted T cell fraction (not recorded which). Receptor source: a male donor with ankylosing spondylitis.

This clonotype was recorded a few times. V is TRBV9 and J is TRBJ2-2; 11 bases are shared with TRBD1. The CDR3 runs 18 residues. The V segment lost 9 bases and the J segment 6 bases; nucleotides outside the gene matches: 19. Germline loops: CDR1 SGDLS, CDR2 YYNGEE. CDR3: CATSRGLGTGGRAGELFF. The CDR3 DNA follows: TGTGCCACCTCCAGGGGCCTTGGGACAGGGGGTAGGGCCGGGGAGCTGTTTTTT.

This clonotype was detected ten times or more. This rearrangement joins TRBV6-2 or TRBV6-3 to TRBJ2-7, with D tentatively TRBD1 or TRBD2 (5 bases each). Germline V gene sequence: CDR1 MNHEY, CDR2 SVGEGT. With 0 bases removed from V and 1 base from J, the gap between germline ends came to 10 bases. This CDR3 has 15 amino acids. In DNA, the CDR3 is TGTGCCAGCAGTTACTCGAGGGCAGGGTCCTACGAGCAGTACTTC. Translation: CASSYSRAGSYEQYF.

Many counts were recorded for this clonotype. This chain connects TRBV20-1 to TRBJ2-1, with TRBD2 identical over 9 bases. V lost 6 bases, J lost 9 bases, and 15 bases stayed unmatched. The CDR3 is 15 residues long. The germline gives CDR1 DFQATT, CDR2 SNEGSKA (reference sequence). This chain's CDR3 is CSARRPAGGGGEQFF. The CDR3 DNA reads TGCAGTGCCAGACGCCCCGCGGGAGGGGGGGGTGAGCAGTTCTTC.

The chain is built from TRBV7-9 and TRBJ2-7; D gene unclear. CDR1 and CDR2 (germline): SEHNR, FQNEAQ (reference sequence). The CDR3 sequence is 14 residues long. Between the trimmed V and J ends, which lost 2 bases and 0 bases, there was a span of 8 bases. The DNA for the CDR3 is TGTGCCAGCAGCTTAACGATAAGCTCCTACGAGCAGTACTTC. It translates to CASSLTISSYEQYF.

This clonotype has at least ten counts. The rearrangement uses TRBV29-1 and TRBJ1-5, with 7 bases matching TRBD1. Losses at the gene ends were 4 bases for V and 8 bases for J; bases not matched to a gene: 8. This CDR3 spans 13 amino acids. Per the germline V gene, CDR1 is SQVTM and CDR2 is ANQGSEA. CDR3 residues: CSVVRGLGEPQHF. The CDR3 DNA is TGCAGCGTTGTAAGGGGGCTGGGAGAGCCCCAGCATTTT.

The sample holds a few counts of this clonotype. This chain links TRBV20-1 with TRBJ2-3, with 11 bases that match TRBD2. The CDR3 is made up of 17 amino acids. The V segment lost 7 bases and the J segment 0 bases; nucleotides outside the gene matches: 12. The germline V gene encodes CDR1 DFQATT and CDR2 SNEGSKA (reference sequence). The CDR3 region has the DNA TGCAGTGTTCAGACTAGCGGGGCACTAACTAGCACAGATACGCAGTATTTT. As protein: CSVQTSGALTSTDTQYF.

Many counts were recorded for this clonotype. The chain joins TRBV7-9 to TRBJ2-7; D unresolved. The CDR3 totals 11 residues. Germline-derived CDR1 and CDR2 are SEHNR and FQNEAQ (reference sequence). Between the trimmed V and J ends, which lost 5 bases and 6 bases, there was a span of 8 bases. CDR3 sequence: CASSDPGEQYF. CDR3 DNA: TGTGCCAGCAGCGACCCCGGCGAGCAGTACTTC.

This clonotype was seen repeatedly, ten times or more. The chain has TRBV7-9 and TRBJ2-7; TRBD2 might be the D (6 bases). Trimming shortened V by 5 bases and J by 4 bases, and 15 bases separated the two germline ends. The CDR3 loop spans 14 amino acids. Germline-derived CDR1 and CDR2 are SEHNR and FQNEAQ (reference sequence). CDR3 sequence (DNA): TGTGCCAGCAGCCCCCCGCCGGGGGATTACGAGCAGTACTTC. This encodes CASSPPPGDYEQYF.

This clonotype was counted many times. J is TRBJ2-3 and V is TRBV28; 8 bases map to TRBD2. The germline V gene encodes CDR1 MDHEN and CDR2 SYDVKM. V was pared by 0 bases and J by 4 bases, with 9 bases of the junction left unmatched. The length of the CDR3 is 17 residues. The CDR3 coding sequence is TGTGCCAGCAGTTTATGGGTAGCGGGGCTCGGGGCAGATACGCAGTATTTT. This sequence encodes CASSLWVAGLGADTQYF.

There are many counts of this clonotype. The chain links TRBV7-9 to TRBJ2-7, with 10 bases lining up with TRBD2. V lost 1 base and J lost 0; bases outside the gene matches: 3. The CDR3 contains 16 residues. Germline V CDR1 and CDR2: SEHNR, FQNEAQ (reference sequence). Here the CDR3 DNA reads TGTGCCAGCAGCTTAGGAAGCGGGAGGGCCTCCTACGAGCAGTACTTC. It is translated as CASSLGSGRASYEQYF.

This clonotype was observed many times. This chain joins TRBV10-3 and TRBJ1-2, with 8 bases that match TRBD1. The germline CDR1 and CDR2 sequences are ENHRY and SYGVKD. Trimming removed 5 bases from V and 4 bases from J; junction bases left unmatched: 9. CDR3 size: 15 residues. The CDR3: CAISQDRGLTYGYTF. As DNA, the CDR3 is TGTGCCATCAGTCAAGACAGGGGTCTTACCTATGGCTACACCTTC.

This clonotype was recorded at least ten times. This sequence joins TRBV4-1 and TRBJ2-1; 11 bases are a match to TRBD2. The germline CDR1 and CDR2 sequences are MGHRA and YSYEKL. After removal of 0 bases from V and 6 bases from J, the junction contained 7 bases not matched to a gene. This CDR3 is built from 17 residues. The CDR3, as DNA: TGCGCCAGCAGCCAAGATCAAGGGACTAGCGGTCTCAATGAGCAGTTCTTC. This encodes CASSQDQGTSGLNEQFF.

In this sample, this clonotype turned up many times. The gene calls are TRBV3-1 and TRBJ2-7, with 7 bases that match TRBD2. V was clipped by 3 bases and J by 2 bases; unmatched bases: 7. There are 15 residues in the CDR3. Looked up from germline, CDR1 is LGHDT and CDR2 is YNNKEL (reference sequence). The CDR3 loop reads CASSQVTSATYEQYF. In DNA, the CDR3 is TGTGCCAGCAGCCAGGTAACTAGCGCGACCTACGAGCAGTACTTC.

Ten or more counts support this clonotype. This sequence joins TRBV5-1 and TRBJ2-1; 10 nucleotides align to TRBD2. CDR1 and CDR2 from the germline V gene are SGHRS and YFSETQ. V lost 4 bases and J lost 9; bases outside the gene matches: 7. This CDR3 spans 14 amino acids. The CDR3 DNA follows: TGCGCCAGCAGCCTCACTAGCGGGGTGCCTGAGCAGTTCTTC. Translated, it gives CASSLTSGVPEQFF.

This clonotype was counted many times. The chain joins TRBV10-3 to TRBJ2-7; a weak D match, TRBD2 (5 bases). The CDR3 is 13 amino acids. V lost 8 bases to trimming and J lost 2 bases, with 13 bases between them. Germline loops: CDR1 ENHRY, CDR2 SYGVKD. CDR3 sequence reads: CAIGGGEPYEQYF. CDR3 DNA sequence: TGTGCCATCGGCGGTGGGGAGCCCTACGAGCAGTACTTC.

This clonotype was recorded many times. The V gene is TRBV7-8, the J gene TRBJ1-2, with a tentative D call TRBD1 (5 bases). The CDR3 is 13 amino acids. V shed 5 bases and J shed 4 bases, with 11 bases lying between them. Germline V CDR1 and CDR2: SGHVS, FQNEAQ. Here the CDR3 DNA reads TGTGCCAGCAGCCCCAGGGAAGGCTATGGCTACACCTTC. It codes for CASSPREGYGYTF.

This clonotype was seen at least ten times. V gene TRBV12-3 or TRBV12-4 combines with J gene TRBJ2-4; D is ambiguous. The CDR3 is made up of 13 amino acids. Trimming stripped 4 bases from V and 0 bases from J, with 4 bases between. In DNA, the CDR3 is TGTGCCAGCAGTTCAGGAGCCAAAAACATTCAGTACTTC. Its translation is CASSSGAKNIQYF.

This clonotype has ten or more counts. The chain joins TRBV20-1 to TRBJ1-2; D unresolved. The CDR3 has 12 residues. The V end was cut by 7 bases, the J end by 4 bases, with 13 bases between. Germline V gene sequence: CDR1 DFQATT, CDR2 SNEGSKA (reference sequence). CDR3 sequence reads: CSVGRLFYGYTF. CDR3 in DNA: TGCAGTGTTGGCAGGCTTTTCTATGGCTACACCTTC.

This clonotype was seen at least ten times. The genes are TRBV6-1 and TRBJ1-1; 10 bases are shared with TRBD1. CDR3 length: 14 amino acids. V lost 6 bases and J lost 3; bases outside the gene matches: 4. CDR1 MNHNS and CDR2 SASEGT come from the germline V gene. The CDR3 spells CASRDRGRHTEAFF. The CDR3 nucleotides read TGTGCCAGCAGGGACAGGGGGAGGCACACTGAAGCTTTCTTT.

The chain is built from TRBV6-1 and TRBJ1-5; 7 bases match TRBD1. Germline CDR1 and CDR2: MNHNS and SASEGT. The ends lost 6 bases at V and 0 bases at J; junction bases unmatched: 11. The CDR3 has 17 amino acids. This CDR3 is CASRRTGTDFSNQPQHF. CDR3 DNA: TGTGCCAGCAGGCGGACCGGGACAGATTTTAGCAATCAGCCCCAGCATTTT.

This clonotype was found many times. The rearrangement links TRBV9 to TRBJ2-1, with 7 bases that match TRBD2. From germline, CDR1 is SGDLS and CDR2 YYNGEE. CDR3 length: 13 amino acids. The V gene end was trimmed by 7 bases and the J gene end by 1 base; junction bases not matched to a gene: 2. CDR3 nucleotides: TGTGCCAGCGGCGGGAGATCCTACAATGAGCAGTTCTTC. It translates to CASGGRSYNEQFF.

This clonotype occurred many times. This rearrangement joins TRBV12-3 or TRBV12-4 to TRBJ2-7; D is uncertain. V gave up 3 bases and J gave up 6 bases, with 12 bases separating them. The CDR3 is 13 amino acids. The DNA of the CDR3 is TGTGCCAGCAGTTTGGCGTGGGCCGGCGAGCAGTACTTC. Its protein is CASSLAWAGEQYF.

The CDR3, as DNA: TGCAGTGCCGGACAGGGATTTACCGGGGAGCTGTTTTTT. Amino acids: CSAGQGFTGELFF. V and J are TRBV20-1 and TRBJ2-2; 8 nucleotides match TRBD1. V lost 6 bases, J lost 5 bases, and 5 bases stayed unmatched. The CDR3 is 13 amino acids. Germline V gives CDR1 DFQATT, CDR2 SNEGSKA (reference sequence).

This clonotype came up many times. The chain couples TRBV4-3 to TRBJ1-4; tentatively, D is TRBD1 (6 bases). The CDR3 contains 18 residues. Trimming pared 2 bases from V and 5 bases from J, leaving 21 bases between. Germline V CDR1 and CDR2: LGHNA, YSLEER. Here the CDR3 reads CASSQTLVRGGRNEKLFF. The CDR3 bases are TGCGCCAGCAGCCAAACACTTGTCAGGGGAGGGAGGAATGAAAAACTGTTTTTT.

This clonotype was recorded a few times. DNA for the CDR3: TGCGCCAGCAGCCAAGATGCGTGGACAGGGGGCGGGGAGCTGTTTTTT. Amino acids: CASSQDAWTGGGELFF. This chain joins TRBV4-1 and TRBJ2-2; 10 bases map to TRBD1. The CDR3 extends over 16 amino acids. CDR1 is MGHRA and CDR2 is YSYEKL in the germline V gene. V gave up 0 bases and J gave up 7 bases; unmatched junction bases: 5.

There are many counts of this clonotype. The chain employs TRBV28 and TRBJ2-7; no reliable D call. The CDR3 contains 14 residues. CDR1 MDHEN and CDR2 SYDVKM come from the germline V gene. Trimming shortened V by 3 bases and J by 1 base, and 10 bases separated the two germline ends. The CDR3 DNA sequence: TGTGCCAGCAGTTTGTTGCAGCGATCCTACGAGCAGTACTTC. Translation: CASSLLQRSYEQYF.

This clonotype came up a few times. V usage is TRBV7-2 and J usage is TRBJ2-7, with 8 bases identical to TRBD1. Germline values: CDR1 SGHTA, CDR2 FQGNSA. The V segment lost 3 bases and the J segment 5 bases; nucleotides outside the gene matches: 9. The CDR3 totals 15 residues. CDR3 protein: CASSFVQGRGHEQYF. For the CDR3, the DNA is TGTGCCAGCAGCTTCGTCCAGGGCAGGGGGCACGAGCAGTACTTC.

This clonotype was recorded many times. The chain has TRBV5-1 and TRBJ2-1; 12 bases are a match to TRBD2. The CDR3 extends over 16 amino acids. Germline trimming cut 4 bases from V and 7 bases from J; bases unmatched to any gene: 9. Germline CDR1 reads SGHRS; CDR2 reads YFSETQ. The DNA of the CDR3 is TGCGCCAGCAGCCTGACTAGCGGGAGCGGGCGGAATGAGCAGTTCTTC. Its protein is CASSLTSGSGRNEQFF.

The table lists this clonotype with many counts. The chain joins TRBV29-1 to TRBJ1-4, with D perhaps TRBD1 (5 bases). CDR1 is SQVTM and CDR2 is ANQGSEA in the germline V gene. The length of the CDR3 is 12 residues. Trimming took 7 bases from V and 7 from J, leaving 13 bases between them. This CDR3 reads CSAKDRPEKLFF. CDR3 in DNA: TGCAGCGCAAAAGACAGACCTGAAAAACTGTTTTTT. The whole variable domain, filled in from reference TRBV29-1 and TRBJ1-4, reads SAVISQKPSRDICQRGTSLTIQCQVDSQVTMMFWYRQQPGQSLTLIATANQGSEATYESGFVIDKFPISRPNLTFSTLTVSNMSPEDSSIYLCSAKDRPEKLFFGSGTQLSVL.

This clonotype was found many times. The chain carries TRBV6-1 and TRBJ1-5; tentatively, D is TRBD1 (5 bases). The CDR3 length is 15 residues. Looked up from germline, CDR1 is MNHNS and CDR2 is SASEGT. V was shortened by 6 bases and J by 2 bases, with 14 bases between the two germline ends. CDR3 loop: CASRFQGMGNQPQHF. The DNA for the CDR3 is TGTGCCAGCAGATTCCAGGGAATGGGCAATCAGCCCCAGCATTTT.